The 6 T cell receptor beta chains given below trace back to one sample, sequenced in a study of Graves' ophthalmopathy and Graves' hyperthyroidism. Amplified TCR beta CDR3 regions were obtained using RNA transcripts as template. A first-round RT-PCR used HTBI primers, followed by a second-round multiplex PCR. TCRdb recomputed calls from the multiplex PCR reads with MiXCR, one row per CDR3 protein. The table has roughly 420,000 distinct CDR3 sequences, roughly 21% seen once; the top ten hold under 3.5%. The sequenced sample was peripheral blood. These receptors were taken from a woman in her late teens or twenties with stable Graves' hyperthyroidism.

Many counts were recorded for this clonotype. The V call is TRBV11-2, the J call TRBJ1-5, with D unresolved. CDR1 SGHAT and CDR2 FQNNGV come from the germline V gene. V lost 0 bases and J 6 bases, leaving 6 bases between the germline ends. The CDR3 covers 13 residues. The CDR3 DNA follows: TGTGCCAGCAGCTTAGATCAGGTTCAGCCCCAGCATTTT. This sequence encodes CASSLDQVQPQHF.

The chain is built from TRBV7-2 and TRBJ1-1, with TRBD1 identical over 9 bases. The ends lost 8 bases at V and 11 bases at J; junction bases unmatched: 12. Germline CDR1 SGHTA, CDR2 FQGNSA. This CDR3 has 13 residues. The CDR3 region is CASQTGTGYFAFF. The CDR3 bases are TGTGCCAGCCAAACCGGGACAGGGTATTTCGCTTTCTTT.

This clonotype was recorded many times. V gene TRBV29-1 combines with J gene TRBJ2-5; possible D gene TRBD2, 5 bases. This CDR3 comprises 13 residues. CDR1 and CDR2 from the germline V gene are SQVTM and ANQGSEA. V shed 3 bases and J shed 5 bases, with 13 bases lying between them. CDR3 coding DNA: TGCAGCGTTGAGGTAGTTCCGGGGGAGACCCAGTACTTC. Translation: CSVEVVPGETQYF. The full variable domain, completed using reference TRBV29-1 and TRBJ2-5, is SAVISQKPSRDICQRGTSLTIQCQVDSQVTMMFWYRQQPGQSLTLIATANQGSEATYESGFVIDKFPISRPNLTFSTLTVSNMSPEDSSIYLCSVEVVPGETQYFGPGTRLLVL.

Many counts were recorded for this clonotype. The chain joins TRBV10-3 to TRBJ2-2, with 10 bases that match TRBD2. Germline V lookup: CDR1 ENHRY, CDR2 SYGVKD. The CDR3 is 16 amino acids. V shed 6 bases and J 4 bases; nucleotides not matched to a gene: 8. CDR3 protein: CAIRDLAGEGTGELFF. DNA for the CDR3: TGTGCCATCAGGGACCTAGCGGGAGAGGGCACCGGGGAGCTGTTTTTT.

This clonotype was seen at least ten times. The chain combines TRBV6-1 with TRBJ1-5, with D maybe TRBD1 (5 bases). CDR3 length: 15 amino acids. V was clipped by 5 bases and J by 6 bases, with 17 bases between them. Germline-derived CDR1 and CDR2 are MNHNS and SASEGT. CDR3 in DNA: TGTGCCAGCAGTCCCCGGGGGGTCGGAATTCAGCCCCAGCATTTT. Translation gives CASSPRGVGIQPQHF.

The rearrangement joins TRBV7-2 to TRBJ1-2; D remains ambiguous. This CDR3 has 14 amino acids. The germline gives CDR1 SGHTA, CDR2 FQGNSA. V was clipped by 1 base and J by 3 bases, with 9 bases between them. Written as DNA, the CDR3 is TGTGCCAGCAGCTTAGGACTGCCCGACTATGGCTACACCTTC. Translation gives CASSLGLPDYGYTF.